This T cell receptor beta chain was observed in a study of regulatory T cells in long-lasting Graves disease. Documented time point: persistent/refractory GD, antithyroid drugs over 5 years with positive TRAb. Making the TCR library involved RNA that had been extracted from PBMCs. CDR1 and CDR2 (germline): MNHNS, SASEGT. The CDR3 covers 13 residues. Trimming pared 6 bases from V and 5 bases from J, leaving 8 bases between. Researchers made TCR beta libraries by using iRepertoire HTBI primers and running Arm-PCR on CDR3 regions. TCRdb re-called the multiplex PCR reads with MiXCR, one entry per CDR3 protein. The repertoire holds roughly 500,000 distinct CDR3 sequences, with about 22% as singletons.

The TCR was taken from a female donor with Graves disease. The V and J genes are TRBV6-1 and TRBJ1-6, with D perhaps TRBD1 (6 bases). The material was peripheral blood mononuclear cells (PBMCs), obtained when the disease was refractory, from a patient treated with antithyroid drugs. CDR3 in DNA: TGTGCCAGCAGGGGGGACAATAATTCACCCCTCCACTTT. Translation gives CASRGDNNSPLHF.